This is a list of T cell receptor beta chains from one sample in a study of blood T cells in healthy people across ages. TCRdb reprocessed the 5' RACE reads via MiXCR and lists one record per CDR3 protein. Altogether about 640,000 distinct CDR3 sequences are present, less than 35% being singletons, with the ten largest covering around 16%. Material: blood. These receptors came from a woman aged 80 or over in good health. The CDR3 runs from the conserved cysteine through the conserved F or W. Fields, in order: CDR3 protein, V gene, J gene.

CDR3 protein: CASSTTGLEQYF
V gene: TRBV12-3/TRBV12-4
J gene: TRBJ2-7

CDR3 protein: CASSLRDRSYNSPLHF
V gene: TRBV18
J gene: TRBJ1-6

CDR3 protein: CSQFGYRDISEAFF
V gene: TRBV29-1
J gene: TRBJ1-1

CDR3 protein: CASSIEQGKGNEQFF
V gene: TRBV19
J gene: TRBJ2-1

CDR3 protein: CASSFGRGQPRHF
V gene: TRBV12-3/TRBV12-4
J gene: TRBJ1-5

CDR3 protein: CSARGPSSYELYF
V gene: TRBV20-1
J gene: TRBJ2-7

CDR3 protein: CASRLDGANYGYTF
V gene: TRBV5-1
J gene: TRBJ1-2

CDR3 protein: CASSLVGPGTDNEQYF
V gene: TRBV7-8
J gene: TRBJ2-7

CDR3 protein: CGATGGRGTEAFF
V gene: TRBV20-1
J gene: TRBJ1-1

CDR3 protein: CASNFGQNYGYTF
V gene: TRBV7-9
J gene: TRBJ1-2

CDR3 protein: CSAREPRTSTDTQYF
V gene: TRBV20-1
J gene: TRBJ2-3

CDR3 protein: CSARDPLAGGLETDTQYF
V gene: TRBV20-1
J gene: TRBJ2-3

CDR3 protein: CASRSAGQLIADTQYF
V gene: TRBV5-6
J gene: TRBJ2-3

CDR3 protein: CATSAGTSAGTDTQYF
V gene: TRBV15
J gene: TRBJ2-3

CDR3 protein: CASSSRRPLRTSRETQYF
V gene: TRBV28
J gene: TRBJ2-5

CDR3 protein: CASSWGGESGANVLTF
V gene: TRBV9
J gene: TRBJ2-6

CDR3 protein: CASSPRGGVHGYTF
V gene: TRBV5-1
J gene: TRBJ1-2

CDR3 protein: CASSPLPSQGETQYF
V gene: TRBV18
J gene: TRBJ2-5

CDR3 protein: CSVDVGNTGELFF
V gene: TRBV29-1
J gene: TRBJ2-2

CDR3 protein: CSARTSGDQPQHF
V gene: TRBV20-1
J gene: TRBJ1-5

CDR3 protein: CASSQYAGGIGTQYF
V gene: TRBV14
J gene: TRBJ2-3

CDR3 protein: CASEGAVIEQYF
V gene: TRBV2
J gene: TRBJ2-7

CDR3 protein: CASSFGQASYEQYF
V gene: TRBV5-1
J gene: TRBJ2-7

CDR3 protein: CSAPPAGVYNEQFF
V gene: TRBV20-1
J gene: TRBJ2-1

CDR3 protein: CSAREPKGGRTDTQYF
V gene: TRBV20-1
J gene: TRBJ2-3

CDR3 protein: CASSLAGLAGYNEQFF
V gene: TRBV5-1
J gene: TRBJ2-1

CDR3 protein: CAWNRRLQGRPEAFF
V gene: TRBV30
J gene: TRBJ1-1

CDR3 protein: CASSLPTGPTYGYTF
V gene: TRBV5-1
J gene: TRBJ1-2